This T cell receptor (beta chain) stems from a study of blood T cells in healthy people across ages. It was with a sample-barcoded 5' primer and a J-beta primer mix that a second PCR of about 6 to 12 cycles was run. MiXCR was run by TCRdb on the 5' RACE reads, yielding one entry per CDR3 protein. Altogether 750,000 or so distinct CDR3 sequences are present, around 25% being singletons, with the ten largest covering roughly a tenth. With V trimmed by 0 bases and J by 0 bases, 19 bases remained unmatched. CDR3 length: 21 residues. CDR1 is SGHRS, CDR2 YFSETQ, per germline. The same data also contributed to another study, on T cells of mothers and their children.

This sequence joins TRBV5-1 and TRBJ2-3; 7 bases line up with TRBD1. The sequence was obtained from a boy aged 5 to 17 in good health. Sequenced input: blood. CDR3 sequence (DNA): TGCGCCAGCAGCTTGGCGTCGACAGGGCTTAGTTCTCGTTCTAGCACAGATACGCAGTATTTT. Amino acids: CASSLASTGLSSRSSTDTQYF.